Included here is one T cell receptor (beta chain) sequence, with context. What it recognizes is unknown. The sample originates from a study of cytomegalovirus exposure and HLA in healthy donors. Study outcomes and limitations: Among TCR beta chains of equal frequency, HLA-associated ones were more clonally expanded in a later analysis. Sequencing had likely introduced a cluster of highly shared sequence variants as an artifact.

PCR involved 60 Vbeta and 13 Jbeta primers. Here immunoSEQ multiplex PCR was the method, and the copy in TCRdb shows in-frame clones only, minus some. Here the sample spans 90,000 to 120,000 clones, approximately 81% being singletons. With 4 bases clipped from V and 4 bases from J, the junction kept 9 bases outside the gene matches. CDR3 length equals 17 residues. The germline CDR1 and CDR2 sequences are KGHSH and LQKENI. The receptor was derived from a male donor in good health and CMV-seropositive. The material sequenced was PBMCs. The chain employs TRBV18 and TRBJ2-2, with 10 bases matching TRBD1. The CDR3 DNA follows: TGTGCCAGCTCACTTTTTCCGGGACAGGGGCCCACCGGGGAGCTGTTTTTT. Its translation is CASSLFPGQGPTGELFF. The whole variable domain, remainder taken from reference TRBV18 and TRBJ2-2, is NAGVMQNPRHLVRRRGQEARLRCSPMKGHSHVYWYRQLPEEGLKFMVYLQKENIIDESGMPKERFSAEFPKEGPSILRIQQVVRGDSAAYFCASSLFPGQGPTGELFFGEGSRLTVL.